Sequencing of this TCR beta chain was carried out in a study of cytomegalovirus exposure and HLA in healthy donors. Study results and limitations: Analyzed later, association rates of TCRs varied across HLA loci, with DRB1 most and HLA-C fewest.

The V end lost 7 bases, the J end lost 1 base, and 29 bases lay between the germline ends. CDR3 length equals 19 residues. Germline CDR1 and CDR2: SGDLS and YYNGEE. Note on this clone: What it binds is not known.

The PCR had 60 Vbeta and 13 Jbeta primers. Profiling relied on immunoSEQ multiplex PCR, and the TCRdb table lists in-frame clones only, not all of them. The sample contains around 50,000 clones, about 79% of which appear only once. The chain uses TRBV9 and TRBJ1-1; D not resolved. The receptor was isolated from a man between 35 and 55 years old in good health and CMV-seronegative. The sample consisted of PBMCs. The CDR3 region has the DNA TGTGCCAGCTCTCCTTTCCTGAGCCCGCGGGGAATAAGGAACACTGAAGCTTTCTTT. Encoded protein: CASSPFLSPRGIRNTEAFF.